The rows below give T cell receptor beta chains drawn from one sample of a study of T cells in localized non-small cell lung cancer. Method: immunoSEQ multiplex PCR; TCRdb's copy keeps in-frame clones and lacks some. In the table there are some 2,600 clones, less than 25% of which are singletons. The sample consisted of lung tumor tissue, taken before any cancer treatment. These receptors were taken from a female donor at least 60 years old with stage I lung adenocarcinoma. CDR3s include the opening cysteine and the closing phenylalanine or tryptophan. D genes are given only for firm matches. Clone size is not always given. Where it is, it says once, few, many or a class for expanded clones.

j_call v_call cdr3_length clone_size d_call cdr3_aa cdr3_nt
TRBJ2-3 TRBV6-8 14 few - CASAWDVSGAGQYF TGTGCCAGCGCCTGGGACGTGAGCGGCGCAGGGCAGTATTTT
TRBJ2-7 TRBV11-3 15 medium-sized - CASSLEGGPGYEQYF TGTGCCAGCAGCTTGGAGGGGGGCCCAGGCTACGAGCAGTACTTC
TRBJ2-2 TRBV29-1 15 few - CSVEDPASRDGELFF TGCAGCGTTGAAGATCCGGCTAGTCGTGACGGGGAGCTGTTTTTT
TRBJ1-1 TRBV29-1 13 - TRBD1 CSVRQGEYTEAFF TGCAGCGTTCGACAGGGGGAATACACTGAAGCTTTCTTT
TRBJ1-2 TRBV6-8 17 - - CASSHSRDGLSDYGYTF TGTGCCAGCAGTCACTCCCGGGACGGTCTGTCGGACTATGGCTACACCTTC
TRBJ1-4 TRBV11-3 14 few TRBD1 CASSYRGTNEKLFF TGTGCCAGCAGCTACAGGGGAACTAATGAAAAACTGTTTTTT
TRBJ2-7 TRBV6-8 13 few - CASRGTSQDEQYF TGTGCCAGCCGTGGGACGAGCCAGGACGAGCAGTACTTC
TRBJ1-6 TRBV11-3 14 - - CASSLVAYNSPLHF TGTGCCAGCAGCTTGGTAGCATATAATTCACCCCTCCACTTT
TRBJ2-1 TRBV7-2 13 few - CASSSGTPREQFF TGTGCCAGCAGCTCCGGGACTCCGAGGGAGCAGTTCTTC
TRBJ2-7 TRBV9 12 - - CASLGSRSEQYF TGTGCCAGCCTAGGATCGAGGAGCGAGCAGTACTTC
TRBJ2-7 TRBV29-1 13 - - CSVARDIGYEQYF TGCAGCGTCGCCAGGGACATCGGCTACGAGCAGTACTTC
TRBJ2-7 TRBV6-8 15 - - CASSYVPSPKNEQYF TGTGCCAGCAGTTACGTCCCGTCTCCAAAGAACGAGCAGTACTTC
TRBJ2-4 TRBV6-8 16 medium-sized - CASSYSGQIAKNIQYF TGTGCCAGCAGTTACTCGGGACAAATAGCCAAAAACATTCAGTACTTC
TRBJ1-2 TRBV18 15 - - CASSPSALADYGYTF TGTGCCAGCTCACCATCAGCACTGGCGGACTATGGCTACACCTTC
TRBJ2-3 TRBV5-1 14 - - CASKGFTSTDTQYF TGCGCCAGCAAGGGCTTCACTAGCACAGATACGCAGTATTTT
TRBJ2-6 TRBV6-8 14 - - CASSYKSGANVLTF TGTGCCAGCAGTTACAAGTCTGGGGCCAACGTCCTGACTTTC
TRBJ2-6 TRBV11-3 16 medium-sized - CASSPQGFSGANVLTF TGTGCCAGCAGCCCGCAGGGGTTTTCTGGGGCCAACGTCCTGACTTTC
TRBJ2-2 TRBV19 15 - TRBD2 CASSGTSGGAGELFF TGTGCCAGTAGTGGGACTAGCGGGGGGGCAGGCGAGCTGTTTTTT
TRBJ2-7 TRBV25-1 15 - TRBD2 CASSVGTSGRNEQYF TGTGCCAGCAGTGTGGGGACTAGCGGGAGGAACGAGCAGTACTTC
TRBJ2-7 TRBV9 14 few - CASSEGQAPYEQYF TGTGCCAGCAGTGAGGGACAAGCCCCCTACGAGCAGTACTTC
TRBJ2-5 TRBV25-1 14 once - CASSTPSGPETQYF TGTGCCAGCAGTACCCCCAGCGGGCCGGAGACCCAGTACTTC
TRBJ1-2 TRBV11-3 14 - - CASSPGVENYGYTF TGTGCCAGCAGCCCGGGGGTGGAAAACTATGGCTACACCTTC
TRBJ2-5 TRBV25-1 15 - TRBD2 CASSAGTSLWETQYF TGTGCCAGCAGCGCCGGGACTAGCCTATGGGAGACCCAGTACTTC
TRBJ1-1 TRBV6-8 13 few - CASAGSLGTEAFF TGTGCCAGCGCGGGTAGCCTGGGGACTGAAGCTTTCTTT
TRBJ2-1 TRBV6-7 15 few TRBD2 CASSEFSGSYNEQFF TGTGCCAGCAGTGAATTTAGCGGGAGCTACAATGAGCAGTTCTTC